This T cell receptor beta chain was sequenced in a study of blood T cell repertoires in COVID-19. Sequencing was performed with immunoSEQ multiplex PCR; in TCRdb, only in-frame clones are kept and a portion is missing. In the table there are some 370,000 clones, 70% to 90% of which are singletons. The origin of this receptor is a woman in her 30s with COVID-19, enrolled during active disease. The sequencing sample was made of peripheral blood.

The CDR3 DNA sequence: TGTGCCAGCAGCCCTGGTGCGGGGACTGGAAACACCATATATTTT. This codes for CASSPGAGTGNTIYF. The chain carries TRBV5-4 and TRBJ1-3; D ambiguous. CDR1 and CDR2 from the germline V gene are SGHNT and YYREEE (reference sequence). The CDR3 totals 15 residues. V shed 4 bases and J shed 2 bases, with 13 bases lying between them.